The rows below give T cell receptor beta chains drawn from one sample of a study of blood T cell repertoires in COVID-19. Measured with immunoSEQ multiplex PCR; TCRdb has only the in-frame clones, and not every one. The repertoire consists of roughly 60,000 clones, with 65% to 90% occurring once and the leading ten covering about an eighth. The sequenced sample consisted of peripheral blood. The origin of the receptors is a human donor in a cohort sampled during active COVID-19. Both conserved end residues are part of each CDR3. A D gene is named only where the DNA matches it firmly. Size is omitted from some rows. Given values are once, few, many or a class for expanded clones.

TRBV11-2	.	.	TRBJ2-3	TGTGCCAGCAGCTTGGGTAGCTTCGGCACAGATACGCAGTATTTT	CASSLGSFGTDTQYF
TRBV7-3	.	.	TRBJ2-5	TGTGCCAGCAGCTTTTCGGGGCAAGAGACCCAGTACTTC	CASSFSGQETQYF
TRBV5-1	.	.	TRBJ2-3	TGCGCCAGCAGCTTGGAGGGGTTGCGCACAGATACGCAGTATTTT	CASSLEGLRTDTQYF
TRBV5-4	TRBD2	.	TRBJ2-2	TGTGCCAGCAGAACCGGGACTAGCGGGAGAGGGGAGCTGTTTTTT	CASRTGTSGRGELFF
TRBV4-3	.	once	TRBJ2-1	TGCGCCAGCAGCCAACCCCGGGTTACGTCCCTAGGGGGAGGGCCGGGAAATGAGCAGTTCTTC	CASSQPRVTSLGGGPGNEQFF
TRBV28	TRBD1	.	TRBJ1-4	TGTGCCAGCATTTCGGGACAGGGGAGGGAAAAACTGTTTTTT	CASISGQGREKLFF
TRBV9	.	.	TRBJ2-1	TGTGCCAGCAGCGCATCCTACAATGAGCAGTTCTTC	CASSASYNEQFF
TRBV9	TRBD2	.	TRBJ2-1	TGTGCCAGCAGCTCGCACCGGACTAGCGGGAGCGAGGTTGAGCAGTTCTTC	CASSSHRTSGSEVEQFF
TRBV7-2	.	.	TRBJ2-1	TGTGCCAGCAGCTCAAGACTAGGGGGCGAGCAGTTCTTC	CASSSRLGGEQFF
TRBV11-2	.	.	TRBJ2-1	TGTGCCAGCAGCACTCTTCAGGGTTACAATGAGCAGTTCTTC	CASSTLQGYNEQFF
TRBV9	TRBD2	.	TRBJ2-7	TGTGCCAGCAGCGTAGTTCTAGCGGGAGGAGAGCAGTACTTC	CASSVVLAGGEQYF
TRBV3-1/TRBV3-2	.	.	TRBJ2-1	TGTGCCAGCAGCCAAGAGTCCGGGAGTTACAATGAGCAGTTCTTC	CASSQESGSYNEQFF
TRBV12-3/TRBV12-4	.	.	TRBJ2-7	TGTGCCAGCAGTTACGGGGGAGCGGGCGAGCAGTACTTC	CASSYGGAGEQYF
TRBV14	.	.	TRBJ2-3	TGTGCCAGCAGCCTCGGACACAAAAGCACAGATACGCAGTATTTT	CASSLGHKSTDTQYF
TRBV10-3	TRBD1	.	TRBJ2-6	TGTGCCGCGACAGGGGACTCGGGCGTCCTGACTTTC	CAATGDSGVLTF
TRBV14	.	.	TRBJ1-1	TGTGCCAGCAGCCAAGTTGAAGAGGGGGACACTGAAGCTTTCTTT	CASSQVEEGDTEAFF
TRBV7-2	TRBD2	.	TRBJ2-3	TGTGCCAGCAGCTTAAGAGTGAGCGGGATCACAGATACGCAGTATTTT	CASSLRVSGITDTQYF
TRBV7-3	TRBD2	.	TRBJ2-3	TGTGCCAGCAGCTCGACTAGCGGGGAAAGCACAGATACGCAGTATTTT	CASSSTSGESTDTQYF
TRBV5-1	.	.	TRBJ2-2	TGCGCCAGCAGCTTGGGGGGCGGCAGCCCCAGGACCGGGGAGCTGTTTTTT	CASSLGGGSPRTGELFF
TRBV19	TRBD2	.	TRBJ2-6	TGTGCCAGTAGTATATCGACTAGCGACGCGGGTGGGGCCAACGTCCTGACTTTC	CASSISTSDAGGANVLTF
TRBV6-2/TRBV6-3	TRBD1	.	TRBJ1-1	TGTGCCAGCAGCTCCGTGACAGGGGCTCCAGCTTTCTTT	CASSSVTGAPAFF
TRBV24-1	TRBD2	.	TRBJ2-3	TGTGCCACCAGTGATCCGGCTAGCGGTCACCCATATACGCAGTATTTT	CATSDPASGHPYTQYF
TRBV5-1	TRBD1	medium-sized	TRBJ1-4	TGCGCCAGTTCAGGGGGCGCGGGAAATGAAAAACTGTTTTTT	CASSGGAGNEKLFF
TRBV11-3	.	.	TRBJ2-3	TGTGCCAGCAGCTTAGGTCTCGATACGCAGTATTTT	CASSLGLDTQYF
TRBV12-3/TRBV12-4	.	.	TRBJ1-6	TGTGCCAGCAGTCAAACAGGGAATTCACCCCTCCACTTT	CASSQTGNSPLHF
TRBV2	TRBD1	.	TRBJ2-1	TGTGCCATCCCGCCGGGACAGGAGGGAAATGAGCAGTTCTTC	CAIPPGQEGNEQFF
TRBV6-5	.	.	TRBJ2-7	TGTGCCAGCTACATGGGGGGACAGAGTTACGAGCAGTACTTC	CASYMGGQSYEQYF
TRBV7-9	TRBD1	few	TRBJ1-1	TGTGCCAGCAGCTTGGGACAGGAGAACACTGAAGCTTTCTTT	CASSLGQENTEAFF
TRBV7-9	TRBD1	.	TRBJ2-1	TGTGCCAGCAGCTCGGTCGGACAGGGGTACAATGAGCAGTTCTTC	CASSSVGQGYNEQFF
TRBV7-8	.	.	TRBJ1-2	TGTGCCAGCAGCAGACTGACAGGCCCTAACTATGGCTACACCTTC	CASSRLTGPNYGYTF
TRBV19	.	few	TRBJ1-1	TGTGCCAGTAAGGGACACCCGAACACTGAAGCTTTCTTT	CASKGHPNTEAFF
TRBV5-6	.	.	TRBJ1-3	TGTGCCAGCAGCTTAGATCCGGGACAAGTTGAGAACACCATATATTTT	CASSLDPGQVENTIYF
TRBV19	.	.	TRBJ2-6	TGTGCCAGTAGTATAGGGCGCAGGGCTGGGGCCAACGTCCTGACTTTC	CASSIGRRAGANVLTF
TRBV19	.	.	TRBJ2-3	TGTGCCAGTAGTATCCAGCGGGCCACAGATACGCAGTATTTT	CASSIQRATDTQYF
TRBV4-2	.	.	TRBJ1-2	TGTGCCAGCAGCCAATATGACTATGGCTACACCTTC	CASSQYDYGYTF
TRBV5-1	TRBD2	.	TRBJ2-1	TGCGCCAGCAGCTTTTCCGGGACTAGCGGGAGGGGTGAGCAGTTCTTC	CASSFSGTSGRGEQFF
TRBV4-3	.	.	TRBJ2-2	TGCGCCAGCAGCTATCAGGGGATCGGGACCGGGGAGCTGTTTTTT	CASSYQGIGTGELFF
TRBV11-2	.	.	TRBJ2-3	TGTGCCAGCAGCTTAGATAGGACTACTACGCAGTATTTT	CASSLDRTTTQYF
TRBV6-5	TRBD2	.	TRBJ2-2	TGTGCCAGCATTGGGCTAGCGGGAGTTACCGGGGAGCTGTTTTTT	CASIGLAGVTGELFF
TRBV2	.	.	TRBJ2-7	TGTGCCAGCAGATGGGACATGGGCCTCTACGAGCAGTACTTC	CASRWDMGLYEQYF
TRBV10-3	.	.	TRBJ1-1	TGTGCCATCAGACGGGGGACGAACACTGAAGCTTTCTTT	CAIRRGTNTEAFF
TRBV19	TRBD2	.	TRBJ2-7	TGTGCCAGTAGTGTAGCCGGGACTAGCGGGGTGGAGCAGTACTTC	CASSVAGTSGVEQYF
TRBV19	TRBD1	.	TRBJ1-1	TGTGCCAGTAATCCGGGACAGGGTGTATGGAACACTGAAGCTTTCTTT	CASNPGQGVWNTEAFF